This T cell receptor beta chain was identified in a study of monozygotic twins with inflammatory bowel disease. From 3,500 to 4,000 ng of total RNA, each TCR library was prepared. Template switching added UMIs carrying a 6-nucleotide sample barcode. TCRdb re-called the 5' RACE reads, yielding one record per CDR3 amino acid sequence without DNA. Here the sample table reports 88,000 or so distinct CDR3 sequences. A note on this clonotype: Antigen: not known.

The CDR3 loop spans 13 amino acids. The germline CDR1 and CDR2 sequences are SGHRS and YFSETQ. Overall study findings and caveats: Among IBD patients, TCRbeta diversity (inverse Simpson) was lower than in healthy co-twins.

The sample taken for sequencing was blood. The receptor was derived from a human donor with ulcerative colitis or Crohn's disease, or a healthy co-twin of an affected twin (not recorded which). V is TRBV5-1 and J is TRBJ1-1. The CDR3 region is CASLGAPNTEAFF. The variable domain in full, completed from reference TRBV5-1 and TRBJ1-1, reads KAGVTQTPRYLIKTRGQQVTLSCSPISGHRSVSWYQQTPGQGLQFLFEYFSETQRNKGNFPGRFSGRQFSNSRSEMNVSTLELGDSALYLCASLGAPNTEAFFGQGTRLTVV.